What follows are 29 T cell receptor beta chains derived from one specimen sequenced in a study of beta chain features in type 1 diabetes. Study-wide findings and caveats: A moderate, significant TCRB CDR3 shortening appeared in type 1 diabetes across four CD4+ subsets.

Reverse transcription of all isolated RNA meant that expressed TCRB transcripts were sequenced. The assay was immunoSEQ multiplex PCR, and TCRdb's table has in-frame clones only and misses some. The sample has 150,000 to 200,000 clones, 9% to 10% seen once; the top ten hold around 0.7%. These TCRs' antigens remain unknown. Sample: central memory CD4+ T cells from blood. The receptors come from a woman between 25 and 40 years old with type 1 diabetes.

This chain uses TRBV9 with TRBJ2-3; perhaps TRBD2 as D (5 bases). Trimming took 2 bases from V and 0 from J, leaving 19 bases between them. The CDR3 contains 18 residues. Looked up from germline, CDR1 is SGDLS and CDR2 is YYNGEE. CDR3: CASSVTTQSGTSTDTQYF. The CDR3 coding sequence is TGTGCCAGCAGCGTCACAACTCAGAGCGGAACTAGCACAGATACGCAGTATTTT.

This chain links TRBV28 with TRBJ1-1; possible D gene TRBD1, 5 bases. Looked up from germline, CDR1 is MDHEN and CDR2 is SYDVKM. This CDR3 has 14 residues. The V end was cut by 2 bases, the J end by 5 bases, with 12 bases between. CDR3 nucleotides: TGTGCCAGCAGTTTAATCAGGGTGGAGACTGAAGCTTTCTTT. Encoded protein: CASSLIRVETEAFF.

This clone was observed a handful of times. The rearrangement links TRBV29-1 to TRBJ2-1; 9 bases align to TRBD1. In germline, CDR1 is SQVTM, CDR2 ANQGSEA. V lost 6 bases, J lost 4 bases, and 4 bases stayed unmatched. The CDR3 sequence is 13 residues long. The CDR3 DNA follows: TGCAGCGTCACCGGGACAGGGTACAATGAGCAGTTCTTC. Translating gives CSVTGTGYNEQFF.

This sequence joins TRBV28 and TRBJ2-7; 7 bases line up with TRBD1. V dropped 1 base and J dropped 5; count of bases not matched to a gene: 2. The CDR3 has 13 amino acids. CDR1 is MDHEN and CDR2 is SYDVKM in the germline V gene. CDR3 protein: CASSLSTGDEQYF. CDR3 DNA sequence: TGTGCCAGCAGTTTATCCACAGGGGACGAGCAGTACTTC.

This chain uses TRBV18 with TRBJ1-5, with 9 nucleotides matching TRBD1. The junction had 9 bases not matched to a gene; V was cut back by 3 bases and J by 3 bases. Per the germline V gene, CDR1 is KGHSH and CDR2 is LQKENI. The CDR3 has 17 amino acids. The CDR3 region has the DNA TGTGCCAGCTCACCGCAGCGGGGACAGGGCGACAATCAGCCCCAGCATTTT. Translated: CASSPQRGQGDNQPQHF.

This clone was detected a few times. The chain is built from TRBV4-1 and TRBJ2-5, with 9 bases fitting TRBD1. The V gene's germline CDR1 is MGHRA and CDR2 YSYEKL. This CDR3 spans 18 amino acids. J was trimmed by 8 bases and V by 0 bases; bases with no gene match: 16. For the CDR3, the DNA is TGCGCCAGCAGCCAAGATCTTAGGGACAGGGTTCATTTTGGTACCCAGTACTTC. Translation: CASSQDLRDRVHFGTQYF.

The chain links TRBV27 to TRBJ2-1, with 15 bases lining up with TRBD2. Trimming at V came to 7 bases and at J to 4 bases, leaving 11 bases not matched to a gene. The CDR3 totals 18 residues. The germline V gene has CDR1 MNHEY and CDR2 SMNVEV (reference sequence). CDR3 loop: CASTPGLAGGRGYNEQFF. The CDR3 nucleotides are TGTGCCAGCACCCCAGGACTAGCGGGAGGGCGGGGATACAATGAGCAGTTCTTC.

The genes are TRBV5-6 and TRBJ1-4, with D unresolved. The length of the CDR3 is 14 residues. Germline V gives CDR1 SGHDT, CDR2 YYEEEE. Trimming left V 1 base short and J 7 bases short, with 11 bases between. This CDR3 reads CASSLSQRSEKLFF. In DNA form, the CDR3 reads TGTGCCAGCAGCTTGTCACAGAGAAGTGAAAAACTGTTTTTT. The full variable domain, completed using reference TRBV5-6 and TRBJ1-4, is DAGVTQSPTHLIKTRGQQVTLRCSPKSGHDTVSWYQQALGQGPQFIFQYYEEEERQRGNFPDRFSGHQFPNYSSELNVNALLLGDSALYLCASSLSQRSEKLFFGSGTQLSVL.

V is TRBV6-5 and J is TRBJ2-1, with a weak D call TRBD1 (6 bases). Germline V lookup: CDR1 MNHEY, CDR2 SVGAGI. The CDR3 totals 16 residues. The germline V and J ends were trimmed by 2 bases and 3 bases, with 14 bases remaining between them. The CDR3, as DNA: TGTGCCAGCAGTTACCACTGGCAGGGGAGCTACAATGAGCAGTTCTTC. Its translation: CASSYHWQGSYNEQFF.

In its sample, this clone was seen a few times. The CDR3 sequence is CAWGLGGMSTDTQYF. In nucleotides, the CDR3 is TGTGCCTGGGGACTGGGGGGAATGAGCACAGATACGCAGTATTTT. The chain has TRBV30 and TRBJ2-3; weak D call: TRBD2 (6 bases). Trimming left V 5 bases short and J 0 bases short, with 15 bases between. The germline V gene has CDR1 GTSNPN and CDR2 SVGIG (reference sequence). The length of the CDR3 is 15 residues.

The V and J genes are TRBV29-1 and TRBJ2-5, with D maybe TRBD1 (6 bases). Germline V gene lookup returns CDR1 SQVTM and CDR2 ANQGSEA. CDR3 size: 12 residues. The V and J ends lost 6 bases and 1 base respectively, with 9 bases between them. This CDR3 reads CSVGQIQETQYF. CDR3 coding DNA: TGCAGCGTCGGACAGATCCAAGAGACCCAGTACTTC.

This clone was detected only a few times. The chain combines TRBV7-8 with TRBJ1-1; D uncertain. This CDR3 region has 16 residues. V was cut by 2 bases and J by 4 bases, with 17 bases left in between. Germline loops: CDR1 SGHVS, CDR2 FQNEAQ. CDR3 nucleotides: TGTGCCAGCAGCTTAACTAACGGGGTAGCAGGCACTGAAGCTTTCTTT. This codes for CASSLTNGVAGTEAFF.

This clone was recorded a few times. CDR3: CASSGTLGTRSYNEQFF. Written as DNA, the CDR3 is TGTGCCAGCAGTGGCACACTAGGGACTAGGTCTTACAATGAGCAGTTCTTC. The chain has TRBV28 and TRBJ2-1; 8 nucleotides agree with TRBD2. This CDR3 has 17 residues. Germline CDR1 and CDR2: MDHEN and SYDVKM. The V and J ends lost 5 bases and 4 bases, in that order; junction bases with no gene match: 13. The whole variable domain, remainder taken from reference TRBV28 and TRBJ2-1, is DVKVTQSSRYLVKRTGEKVFLECVQDMDHENMFWYRQDPGLGLRLIYFSYDVKMKEKGDIPEGYSVSREKKERFSLILESASTNQTSMYLCASSGTLGTRSYNEQFFGPGTRLTVL.

This clone was detected a few times. The chain is built from TRBV2 and TRBJ2-3, with 7 positions matching TRBD1. Germline CDR1 is SNHLY and CDR2 is FYNNEI. The J segment lost 2 bases and the V segment lost 3 bases, leaving 5 bases of the junction unmatched. The CDR3 extends over 15 amino acids. The CDR3, as DNA: TGTGCCAGCAGTGACGTGGGACAGAACACAGATACGCAGTATTTT. It codes for CASSDVGQNTDTQYF. The entire variable domain, with the rest obtained from reference TRBV2 and TRBJ2-3, is as follows: EPEVTQTPSHQVTQMGQEVILRCVPISNHLYFYWYRQILGQKVEFLVSFYNNEISEKSEIFDDQFSVERPDGSNFTLKIRSTKLEDSAMYFCASSDVGQNTDTQYFGPGTRLTVL.

The chain links TRBV5-4 to TRBJ2-5; D is unclear. CDR1 and CDR2 from the germline V gene are SGHNT and YYREEE (reference sequence). The CDR3 runs 15 residues. The V gene lost 0 bases and the J gene lost 1 base, with 10 bases spanning the gap. The CDR3, as DNA: TGTGCCAGCAGCTTGGCCACGGCAGGCCAAGAGACCCAGTACTTC. This encodes CASSLATAGQETQYF.

This clone was seen only a few times. The chain couples TRBV5-1 to TRBJ2-6; no clear D gene. The V end was cut by 4 bases, the J end by 4 bases, with 9 bases between. The CDR3 has 14 residues. Germline V lookup: CDR1 SGHRS, CDR2 YFSETQ. In DNA form, the CDR3 reads TGCGCCAGCAGCACAGAAACAGGGGCCAACGTCCTGACTTTC. As protein: CASSTETGANVLTF.

A word on this clone: A clone one base away is much larger, so this may be a read error. The sample has other DNA sequences that encode this CDR3 too. This chain uses TRBV4-1 with TRBJ2-1, with a possible D match to TRBD2 (6 bases). V lost 3 bases to trimming and J lost 5 bases, with 14 bases between them. Germline loops: CDR1 MGHRA, CDR2 YSYEKL. CDR3 length equals 15 residues. CDR3 region: CASSHLRESHNEQFF. CDR3 bases: TGCGCCAGCAGCCATTTACGGGAGTCCCACAATGAGCAGTTCTTC.

The chain couples TRBV4-1 to TRBJ2-7; the match to TRBD2 covers 9 bases. The CDR3 contains 15 residues. Germline CDR1 MGHRA, CDR2 YSYEKL. V shed 3 bases, J shed 3 bases, and the junction held 6 bases outside the gene matches. CDR3 amino acids: CASSQASGMGYEQYF. CDR3 nucleotides: TGCGCCAGCAGCCAGGCTAGCGGGATGGGCTACGAGCAGTACTTC.

This clone was detected a few times. J is TRBJ2-3 and V is TRBV29-1, with 10 bases identical to TRBD2. The CDR3 contains 16 residues. Per germline, CDR1 SQVTM and CDR2 ANQGSEA. Unmatched junction bases numbered 7, after V lost 2 bases and J lost 2 bases. The CDR3 sequence is CSVEPGTSETTDTQYF. Written as DNA, the CDR3 is TGCAGCGTTGAACCGGGGACTAGCGAGACCACAGATACGCAGTATTTT.

This clone appeared a few times. J is TRBJ2-2 and V is TRBV7-9, with 7 bases fitting TRBD1. This CDR3 has 14 residues. Germline loops: CDR1 SEHNR, CDR2 FQNEAQ (reference sequence). Trimming removed 6 bases from V and 4 bases from J; junction bases left unmatched: 5. The CDR3 bases are TGTGCCAGCAGTGACAGGGTGTCCACCGGGGAGCTGTTTTTT. This sequence encodes CASSDRVSTGELFF.

The chain links TRBV7-9 to TRBJ1-4, with D perhaps matching TRBD1 (5 bases). The CDR3 contains 15 residues. Germline V gene data show CDR1 as SEHNR and CDR2 as FQNEAQ (reference sequence). V was pared by 5 bases and J by 0 bases, with 10 bases between. CDR3 coding DNA: TGTGCCAGCAGCCGACAGAGTGCAACTAATGAAAAACTGTTTTTT. The encoded protein is CASSRQSATNEKLFF. Full variable domain (missing parts from reference TRBV7-9 and TRBJ1-4): DTGVSQNPRHKITKRGQNVTFRCDPISEHNRLYWYRQTLGQGPEFLTYFQNEAQLEKSRLLSDRFSAERPKGSFSTLEIQRTEQGDSAMYLCASSRQSATNEKLFFGSGTQLSVL.

This clone occurred a few times. The same CDR3 also results from other DNA sequences found in this sample. V is TRBV18 and J is TRBJ2-7; maybe TRBD1 (5 bases). V was cut by 6 bases and J by 4 bases, with 10 bases left in between. The CDR3 is made up of 12 amino acids. The germline V gene has CDR1 KGHSH and CDR2 LQKENI. This CDR3 is CASSPAGYEQYF. CDR3 in DNA: TGTGCCAGCTCTCCCGCAGGGTACGAGCAGTACTTC.

This clone was recorded a few times. This sequence joins TRBV11-3 and TRBJ2-5; D remains unclear. V gave up 4 bases and J gave up 8 bases, with 11 bases separating them. The CDR3 is 12 residues long. Germline V gives CDR1 SGHNT, CDR2 YENEEA. CDR3 sequence reads: CASSSQTQTQYF. CDR3 nucleotide sequence: TGTGCCAGCAGCTCGCAAACTCAAACCCAGTACTTC.

This chain joins TRBV7-9 and TRBJ1-4; D is perhaps TRBD1 (5 bases). The germline V gene encodes CDR1 SEHNR and CDR2 FQNEAQ (reference sequence). The CDR3 has 13 amino acids. The V gene lost 1 base and the J gene lost 6 bases, with 6 bases spanning the gap. The CDR3 protein is CASSLGGDEKLFF. CDR3 DNA: TGTGCCAGCAGCTTAGGGGGGGATGAAAAACTGTTTTTT.

The V gene is TRBV5-1, the J gene TRBJ2-5; TRBD1 agrees at 8 bases. Trimming took 6 bases from V and 5 from J; bases not matched to a gene: 12. The germline gives CDR1 SGHRS, CDR2 YFSETQ. The CDR3 sequence is 15 residues long. The CDR3 bases are TGCGCCAGCAACGCAAGGACAGGGAAGGAGGAGACCCAGTACTTC. Protein sequence: CASNARTGKEETQYF.

There are a few counts of this clone. This rearrangement joins TRBV7-2 to TRBJ1-2, with TRBD1 matching over 8 bases. The CDR3 spans 14 residues. Germline trimming cut 5 bases from V and 6 bases from J; bases unmatched to any gene: 8. Per germline, CDR1 SGHTA and CDR2 FQGNSA. The CDR3 coding sequence is TGTGCCAGCAGCCCGCGGACAGGGTCGGATGGCTACACCTTC. Translation gives CASSPRTGSDGYTF.

This clone occurred a few times. The J gene is TRBJ2-5, the V gene TRBV11-1; 8 nucleotides match TRBD2. The CDR3 sequence is 14 residues long. The germline gives CDR1 SGHAT, CDR2 FQDESV (reference sequence). V was clipped by 5 bases and J by 5 bases; unmatched bases: 7. CDR3 sequence reads: CASSPGGGEETQYF. The CDR3 region has the DNA TGTGCCAGCAGCCCCGGGGGGGGCGAGGAGACCCAGTACTTC. Complete variable domain (other parts from reference TRBV11-1 and TRBJ2-5): EAEVAQSPRYKITEKSQAVAFWCDPISGHATLYWYRQILGQGPELLVQFQDESVVDDSQLPKDRFSAERLKGVDSTLKIQPAELGDSAMYLCASSPGGGEETQYFGPGTRLLVL.

In this sample, this clone turned up a few times. The rearrangement uses TRBV6-6 and TRBJ2-6; maybe TRBD1 (5 bases). Germline CDR1 and CDR2: MNHNY and SVGAGI (reference sequence). V was cut by 7 bases and J by 3 bases, with 16 bases left in between. This CDR3 comprises 16 residues. The CDR3 region is CASTLGQGFGANVLTF. CDR3 DNA: TGTGCCAGCACCCTTGGCCAGGGTTTTGGGGCCAACGTCCTGACTTTC.

The chain carries TRBV5-6 and TRBJ2-5, with 11 positions matching TRBD1. Germline CDR1 reads SGHDT; CDR2 reads YYEEEE. The CDR3 is 14 residues long. With 4 bases clipped from V and 5 bases from J, the junction kept 4 bases outside the gene matches. In nucleotides, the CDR3 is TGTGCCAGCAGCGGACAGGGGGCGAGTGAGACCCAGTACTTC. It translates to CASSGQGASETQYF.